This T cell receptor (beta chain) was observed in a study of cytomegalovirus exposure and HLA in healthy donors. CDR1 is LNHDA and CDR2 is SQIVND in the germline V gene (reference sequence). The CDR3 is made up of 16 amino acids. Losses at the gene ends were 2 bases for V and 4 bases for J; bases not matched to a gene: 6. General study points: In vitro confirmation showed three CMV-associated chains to be CMV antigen specific. Despite most TCR sequences being rare, some public TCRs occurred in many donors. Listed as cytomegalovirus-associated were more than 150 TCR beta chains. Reported performance of the classifier showed diagnosis of cytomegalovirus status with high specificity and sensitivity.

About this clone: The antigen is not known.

The data were produced by immunoSEQ multiplex PCR, yet TCRdb's version contains in-frame clones alone and is incomplete. The top ten hold about 3% of the sample, which has around 74,000 clones, approximately 80% seen once. The sequence was collected from a man aged 25 to 40 in good health and CMV-seronegative. The rearrangement links TRBV19 to TRBJ1-4; the match to TRBD1 covers 8 bases. Sequencing input: PBMCs. CDR3 residues: CASSISTGGSNEKLFF. The CDR3 DNA sequence: TGTGCCAGTAGTATATCTACAGGGGGAAGTAATGAAAAACTGTTTTTT.